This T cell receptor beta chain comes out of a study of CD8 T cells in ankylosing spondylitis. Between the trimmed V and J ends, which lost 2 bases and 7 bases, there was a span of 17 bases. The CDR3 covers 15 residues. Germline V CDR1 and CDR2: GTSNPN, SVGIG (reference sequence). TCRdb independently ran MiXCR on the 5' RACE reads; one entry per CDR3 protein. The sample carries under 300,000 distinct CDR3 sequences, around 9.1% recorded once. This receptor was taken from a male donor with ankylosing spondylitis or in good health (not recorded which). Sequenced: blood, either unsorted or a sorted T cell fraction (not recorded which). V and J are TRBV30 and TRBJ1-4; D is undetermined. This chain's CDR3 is CAWSSGTGGFEKLFF. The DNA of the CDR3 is TGTGCCTGGAGTTCAGGAACTGGAGGTTTTGAAAAACTGTTTTTT.